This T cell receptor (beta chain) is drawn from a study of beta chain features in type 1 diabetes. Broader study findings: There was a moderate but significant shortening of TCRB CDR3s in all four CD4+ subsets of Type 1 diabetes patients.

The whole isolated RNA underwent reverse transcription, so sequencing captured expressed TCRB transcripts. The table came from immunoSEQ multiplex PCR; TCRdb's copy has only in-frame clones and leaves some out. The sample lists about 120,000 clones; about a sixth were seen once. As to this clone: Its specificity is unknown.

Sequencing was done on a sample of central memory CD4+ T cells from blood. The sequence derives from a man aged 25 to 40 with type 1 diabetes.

CDR3 nucleotides: TGTGCCATGGCCGGGGAAAACATTCAGTACTTC. Its translation is CAMAGENIQYF. The chain employs TRBV6-1 and TRBJ2-4, with D perhaps matching TRBD2 (5 bases). Germline-derived CDR1 and CDR2 are MNHNS and SASEGT. With 10 bases removed from V and 5 bases from J, the gap between germline ends came to 9 bases. The CDR3 has 11 residues.